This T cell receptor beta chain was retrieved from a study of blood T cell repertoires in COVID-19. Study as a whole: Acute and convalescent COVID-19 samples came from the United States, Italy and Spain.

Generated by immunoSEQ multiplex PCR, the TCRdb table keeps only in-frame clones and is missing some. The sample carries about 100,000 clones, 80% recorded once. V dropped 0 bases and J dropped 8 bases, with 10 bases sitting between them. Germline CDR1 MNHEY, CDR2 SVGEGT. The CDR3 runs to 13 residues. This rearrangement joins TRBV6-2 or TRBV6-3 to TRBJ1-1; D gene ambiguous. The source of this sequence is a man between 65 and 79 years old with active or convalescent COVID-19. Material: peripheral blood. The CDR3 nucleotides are TGTGCCAGCAGTTACTCGCCAGGAACGGAAGCTTTCTTT. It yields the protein CASSYSPGTEAFF.